This T cell receptor (beta chain) emerged from a study of T cells expressing NK-cell markers. UMIs were included in TCR beta cDNA generated by 5'RACE template switching. TCRdb reanalyzed the 5' RACE reads, giving one entry per CDR3 protein sequence and no DNA. Recorded for this sample: about 410,000 distinct CDR3 sequences. Germline lookup yields CDR1 KGHDR and CDR2 SFDVKD. The CDR3 has 13 residues. The chain has TRBV24-1 and TRBJ2-5; TCRdb selects TRBD1, and the lack of DNA leaves this call unchecked. What was sequenced was blood T cells: a sorted CD56 or NKG2C T cell subset, CD4+ or CD8+ T cells, or bulk PBMC T cells (not recorded which). This sequence was found in a woman between 50 and 59 years old in good health. CDR3 protein: CATSSGGQETQYF.